These 23 T cell receptor beta chains were all obtained from the same sample, sequenced in a study of cytomegalovirus exposure and HLA in healthy donors. Primers: 60 Vbeta forward and 13 Jbeta reverse. Using immunoSEQ multiplex PCR, the repertoire was profiled, and TCRdb retains in-frame clones only, with some absent. The table has fewer than 110,000 clones, 65% to 85% seen once. Sequencing was carried out using PBMCs. The receptors were gathered from a man aged 25-45 years in good health and CMV-seronegative.

V gene TRBV4-1 combines with J gene TRBJ2-7; tentative D call: TRBD2 (6 bases). CDR1 and CDR2 from the germline V gene are MGHRA and YSYEKL. This CDR3 region has 14 residues. Trimming removed 4 bases at V and 4 bases at J, with 14 bases between. CDR3 protein: CASSLQTGDYEQYF. CDR3 coding DNA: TGCGCCAGCAGCCTACAGACGGGGGATTACGAGCAGTACTTC.

The V and J genes are TRBV5-5 and TRBJ2-3, with TRBD1 as a possible D gene (7 bases). V was shortened by 0 bases and J by 6 bases, with 17 bases between the two germline ends. This CDR3 is built from 16 residues. Germline loops: CDR1 SGHKS, CDR2 YYEKEE (reference sequence). The CDR3 DNA reads as TGTGCCAGCAGCTTGGATCCTGTGACAGGGAGGGATACGCAGTATTTT. Protein product: CASSLDPVTGRDTQYF.

The chain employs TRBV13 and TRBJ2-7; 7 nucleotides line up with TRBD1. CDR1 is PRHDT, CDR2 FYEKMQ, per germline (reference sequence). V dropped 7 bases and J dropped 6; count of bases not matched to a gene: 12. The CDR3 consists of 14 residues. The CDR3 here is CASTRLRGRSEQYF. Here the CDR3 DNA reads TGTGCCAGCACCCGGCTTAGGGGGCGTAGCGAGCAGTACTTC.

This clone came up a few times. This sequence joins TRBV2 and TRBJ2-1; 9 bases are shared with TRBD2. Losses at the gene ends were 7 bases for V and 2 bases for J; bases not matched to a gene: 3. The CDR3 consists of 14 residues. Germline values: CDR1 SNHLY, CDR2 FYNNEI. CDR3 loop: CASKIAGAYNEQFF. As DNA, the CDR3 is TGTGCCAGCAAAATAGCGGGAGCCTACAATGAGCAGTTCTTC.

CDR3 coding DNA: TGTGCCACCAGCTCCCGGTCAGGGCACGAGCAGTACTTC. Translation gives CATSSRSGHEQYF. The rearrangement uses TRBV15 and TRBJ2-7; D might be TRBD1 (5 bases). The V gene's germline CDR1 is LNHNV and CDR2 YYDKDF (reference sequence). V lost 5 bases and J 5 bases, leaving 13 bases between the germline ends. The CDR3 has 13 residues.

This clone appeared a single time. The chain carries TRBV6-1 and TRBJ2-3; D gene unclear. Per the germline V gene, CDR1 is MNHNS and CDR2 is SASEGT. The CDR3 is made up of 14 amino acids. V shed 6 bases and J shed 0 bases, with 10 bases lying between them. In DNA, the CDR3 is TGTGCCAGCAGCAGTTCGTTTAGCACAGATACGCAGTATTTT. Encoded protein: CASSSSFSTDTQYF.

The chain has TRBV6-5 and TRBJ2-2, with 7 bases identical to TRBD1. The length of the CDR3 is 16 residues. Germline values: CDR1 MNHEY, CDR2 SVGAGI. With V trimmed by 4 bases and J by 1 base, 6 bases remained unmatched. The CDR3 is CASSFSTGLNTGELFF. CDR3 DNA: TGTGCCAGCAGTTTCTCGACAGGGCTGAACACCGGGGAGCTGTTTTTT.

J is TRBJ1-1 and V is TRBV7-2; unclear D gene. CDR1 SGHTA and CDR2 FQGNSA come from the germline V gene. This CDR3 has 13 amino acids. The V end lost 3 bases, the J end lost 6 bases, and 11 bases lay between the germline ends. The CDR3 nucleotides read TGTGCCAGCAGCTTCGGTTCACTTCCTGAAGCTTTCTTT. It encodes CASSFGSLPEAFF.

The rearrangement uses TRBV10-1 and TRBJ2-5; 8 bases fit TRBD2. There are 14 residues in the CDR3. Germline values: CDR1 WNHNN, CDR2 SYGVQD (reference sequence). V dropped 5 bases and J dropped 4; count of bases not matched to a gene: 6. CDR3 nucleotides: TGCGCCAGCAGTACCAGCGGGAGAAGAGAGACCCAGTACTTC. This gives the protein CASSTSGRRETQYF.

This chain connects TRBV19 to TRBJ2-1; the D gene is possibly TRBD1 (5 bases). This CDR3 is 12 amino acids long. V was pared by 3 bases and J by 9 bases, with 9 bases between. Germline CDR1 and CDR2: LNHDA and SQIVND (reference sequence). The CDR3 nucleotides are TGTGCCAGTAGTATGGTGGACACTGAGCAGTTCTTC. Protein: CASSMVDTEQFF.

The chain employs TRBV11-2 and TRBJ1-2; possibly TRBD1 for D (5 bases). CDR1 SGHAT and CDR2 FQNNGV come from the germline V gene. Trimming shortened V by 3 bases and J by 7 bases, and 18 bases separated the two germline ends. The CDR3 loop spans 15 amino acids. CDR3 nucleotide sequence: TGTGCCAGCAGCTTCTCAACAGGCCCGAGGATTGGCTACACCTTC. This sequence encodes CASSFSTGPRIGYTF.

The chain uses TRBV28 and TRBJ2-7; D gene unclear. The CDR3 extends over 11 amino acids. Germline lookup yields CDR1 MDHEN and CDR2 SYDVKM. Trimming stripped 6 bases from V and 1 base from J, with 4 bases between. For the CDR3, the DNA is TGTGCCAGCAGGAGTTCCTACGAGCAGTACTTC. This sequence encodes CASRSSYEQYF.

The CDR3 protein is CASSESPSLGETQYF. The DNA of the CDR3 is TGTGCCAGCAGTGAATCCCCTTCCCTCGGGGAGACCCAGTACTTC. J is TRBJ2-5 and V is TRBV2, with D unclear. The germline CDR1 and CDR2 sequences are SNHLY and FYNNEI. Trimming stripped 2 bases from V and 5 bases from J, with 15 bases between. The CDR3 contains 15 residues.

V and J are TRBV30 and TRBJ1-1; D remains ambiguous. The CDR3 is made up of 13 amino acids. Trimming cost V 3 bases and J 1 base, with 9 bases left between them. Germline CDR1 and CDR2: GTSNPN and SVGIG (reference sequence). The CDR3 protein is CAWSPQSNTEAFF. The CDR3 DNA follows: TGTGCCTGGAGCCCACAGTCGAACACTGAAGCTTTCTTT.

The chain has TRBV7-9 and TRBJ2-7, with 9 bases fitting TRBD1. Germline lookup yields CDR1 SEHNR and CDR2 FQNEAQ (reference sequence). The CDR3 sequence is 15 residues long. V was pared by 1 base and J by 5 bases, with 6 bases of the junction left unmatched. CDR3 protein: CASSLVRTGVHEQYF. In DNA form, the CDR3 reads TGTGCCAGCAGCTTAGTTAGGACAGGGGTCCACGAGCAGTACTTC.

This clone was observed a single time. The J gene is TRBJ2-7, the V gene TRBV28; TRBD2 agrees at 12 bases. CDR3 size: 15 residues. V was clipped by 7 bases and J by 3 bases; unmatched bases: 7. Germline CDR1 MDHEN, CDR2 SYDVKM. The CDR3 DNA reads TGTGCCAGCATAAGGCGGACTAGCGGGAACTACGAGCAGTACTTC. It specifies CASIRRTSGNYEQYF. Complete variable domain (other parts from reference TRBV28 and TRBJ2-7): DVKVTQSSRYLVKRTGEKVFLECVQDMDHENMFWYRQDPGLGLRLIYFSYDVKMKEKGDIPEGYSVSREKKERFSLILESASTNQTSMYLCASIRRTSGNYEQYFGPGTRLTVT.

This chain uses TRBV4-2 with TRBJ1-3; tentative D call: TRBD1 (6 bases). The CDR3 spans 16 residues. CDR1 is LGHNA, CDR2 YNFKEQ, per germline. Trimming cost V 0 bases and J 2 bases, with 11 bases left between them. As DNA, the CDR3 is TGTGCCAGCAGCCAAGAAAGGAGGACAGCTGGAAACACCATATATTTT. Its translation is CASSQERRTAGNTIYF.

V and J are TRBV25-1 and TRBJ2-5; 7 bases map to TRBD1. The CDR3 covers 15 residues. V was pared by 7 bases and J by 0 bases, with 8 bases of the junction left unmatched. Looked up from germline, CDR1 is MGHDK and CDR2 is SYGVNS. The CDR3 reads CASTPTGEYQETQYF. The CDR3 DNA reads TGTGCCAGCACACCTACAGGGGAGTACCAAGAGACCCAGTACTTC.

This sequence joins TRBV5-1 and TRBJ1-2; D remains ambiguous. V was trimmed by 4 bases and J by 4 bases, leaving 14 bases between them. CDR1 is SGHRS, CDR2 YFSETQ, per germline. The CDR3 sequence is 14 residues long. The CDR3, as DNA: TGCGCCAGCAGCCCGACCGCGGGGAGCTATGGCTACACCTTC. Its translation is CASSPTAGSYGYTF.

The chain carries TRBV19 and TRBJ1-5; 8 bases map to TRBD1. Germline CDR1 LNHDA, CDR2 SQIVND (reference sequence). V dropped 7 bases and J dropped 6; count of bases not matched to a gene: 23. The CDR3 is 19 amino acids. This CDR3 reads CASTASRTGFIPVLQPQHF. CDR3 bases: TGTGCCAGTACCGCCTCGCGGACAGGGTTTATTCCGGTTCTTCAGCCCCAGCATTTT.

The V call is TRBV7-2, the J call TRBJ1-2; no clear D gene. Trimming pared 2 bases from V and 4 bases from J, leaving 5 bases between. Per germline, CDR1 SGHTA and CDR2 FQGNSA. The length of the CDR3 is 12 residues. The CDR3 sequence is CASSLSGYGYTF. DNA of the CDR3: TGTGCCAGCAGCTTATCCGGCTATGGCTACACCTTC.

The rearrangement joins TRBV30 to TRBJ2-7; D possibly corresponds to TRBD2 (5 bases). Looked up from germline, CDR1 is GTSNPN and CDR2 is SVGIG (reference sequence). The CDR3 has 13 amino acids. V shed 5 bases and J shed 3 bases, with 14 bases lying between them. The CDR3 coding sequence is TGTGCCTGGGGTCTCTTCGGGAACTACGAGCAGTACTTC. Its translation is CAWGLFGNYEQYF.

V is TRBV5-1 and J is TRBJ2-7; possibly TRBD2 for D (6 bases). Trimming stripped 7 bases from V and 3 bases from J, with 14 bases between. Per the germline V gene, CDR1 is SGHRS and CDR2 is YFSETQ. This CDR3 spans 13 amino acids. In DNA, the CDR3 is TGCGCCAGCCTTCCCGACGGGGGCTACGAGCAGTACTTC. Protein: CASLPDGGYEQYF.